This entry lists 21 T cell receptor beta chains sequenced from one sample in a study of T cell changes during pregnancy in multiple sclerosis. Sequenced by immunoSEQ multiplex PCR; TCRdb stores in-frame clones only, minus some. The data contain about 28,000 clones, approximately 92% of them singletons. Sequences were derived from CD4+ T cells from peripheral blood mononuclear cells, sampled in the second trimester of pregnancy. Receptors originate from a female donor with multiple sclerosis, enrolled in a pregnancy study.

This clone came up once. This chain uses TRBV11-2 with TRBJ1-2; D perhaps matches TRBD1 (5 bases). The CDR3 runs 13 residues. V was shortened by 5 bases and J by 3 bases, with 10 bases between the two germline ends. Germline V gene lookup returns CDR1 SGHAT and CDR2 FQNNGV. Here the CDR3 DNA reads TGTGCCAGCAGCCAGGGCCTGGACTATGGCTACACCTTC. Residues: CASSQGLDYGYTF. The variable domain in full, with the rest retrieved from reference TRBV11-2 and TRBJ1-2, is EAGVAQSPRYKIIEKRQSVAFWCNPISGHATLYWYQQILGQGPKLLIQFQNNGVVDDSQLPKDRFSAERLKGVDSTLKIQPAKLEDSAVYLCASSQGLDYGYTFGSGTRLTVV.

The rearrangement joins TRBV6-1 to TRBJ1-6, with TRBD1 as a possible D gene (6 bases). Germline-derived CDR1 and CDR2 are MNHNS and SASEGT. This CDR3 is built from 13 residues. V lost 10 bases to trimming and J lost 8 bases, with 15 bases between them. The CDR3, as DNA: TGTGCCACCCACCAGGGGTGGGATTCACCCCTCCACTTT. As protein: CATHQGWDSPLHF.

The chain recombines TRBV30 with TRBJ1-4; D is undetermined. CDR1 and CDR2 (germline): GTSNPN, SVGIG (reference sequence). V was pared by 4 bases and J by 6 bases, with 12 bases between. CDR3 length equals 13 residues. The CDR3 protein is CAWIGRPDEKLFF. The CDR3, as DNA: TGTGCCTGGATTGGCAGGCCCGATGAAAAACTGTTTTTT.

The CDR3 loop is CASSLGGQDNGELFF. The DNA for the CDR3 is TGTGCCAGCAGCTTGGGAGGGCAGGATAACGGGGAGCTGTTTTTT. V gene TRBV5-4 combines with J gene TRBJ2-2; TRBD2 might be the D (5 bases). This CDR3 has 15 amino acids. From germline, CDR1 is SGHNT and CDR2 YYREEE (reference sequence). V was pared by 0 bases and J by 7 bases, with 13 bases between. The complete variable domain, with remaining parts taken from reference TRBV5-4 and TRBJ2-2, reads ETGVTQSPTHLIKTRGQQVTLRCSSQSGHNTVSWYQQALGQGPQFIFQYYREEENGRGNFPPRFSGLQFPNYSSELNVNALELDDSALYLCASSLGGQDNGELFFGEGSRLTVL.

The V and J genes are TRBV2 and TRBJ2-3; possibly TRBD2 for D (6 bases). Germline values: CDR1 SNHLY, CDR2 FYNNEI. The CDR3 is made up of 12 amino acids. V lost 11 bases and J lost 4, with 13 bases in between. The CDR3 sequence is CAGRERADTQYF. The CDR3 nucleotides read TGTGCCGGAAGGGAGCGGGCAGATACGCAGTATTTT.

The chain combines TRBV28 with TRBJ2-7; TRBD1 matches at 7 bases. The V segment lost 6 bases and the J segment 4 bases; nucleotides outside the gene matches: 9. The V gene's germline CDR1 is MDHEN and CDR2 SYDVKM. The CDR3 sequence is 14 residues long. CDR3 loop: CASSRPQGSYEQYF. The CDR3 nucleotides read TGTGCCAGCAGCCGTCCACAGGGGAGTTACGAGCAGTACTTC.

This clone appeared a few times. The chain uses TRBV7-2 and TRBJ2-2; D is unresolved. Per germline, CDR1 SGHTA and CDR2 FQGNSA. The CDR3 extends over 13 amino acids. Between the trimmed V and J ends, which lost 6 bases and 7 bases, there was a span of 12 bases. The DNA for the CDR3 is TGTGCCAGCAGTCTCGACAATCACGGGGAGCTGTTTTTT. Protein product: CASSLDNHGELFF. The full variable domain, in which reference TRBV7-2 and TRBJ2-2 provide the parts outside the CDR3, is GAGVSQSPSNKVTEKGKDVELRCDPISGHTALYWYRQSLGQGLEFLIYFQGNSAPDKSGLPSDRFSAERTGGSVSTLTIQRTQQEDSAVYLCASSLDNHGELFFGEGSRLTVL.

The chain combines TRBV10-2 with TRBJ1-6; D ambiguous. The CDR3 covers 13 residues. The V gene lost 6 bases and the J gene lost 10 bases, with 13 bases spanning the gap. Per the germline V gene, CDR1 is WSHSY and CDR2 is SAAADI. This CDR3 is CASRPNRESPLHF. DNA for the CDR3: TGCGCCAGCAGGCCAAACAGAGAATCACCCCTCCACTTT.

This clone has just one count. In nucleotides, the CDR3 is TGTGCCAGCTATGACAGGGGAGGGTCAGAGACCCAGTACTTC. Protein: CASYDRGGSETQYF. This sequence joins TRBV28 and TRBJ2-5, with D maybe TRBD1 (8 bases). Germline CDR1 reads MDHEN; CDR2 reads SYDVKM. The CDR3 extends over 14 amino acids. Trimming shortened V by 8 bases and J by 4 bases, and 17 bases separated the two germline ends.

This clone was counted a few times. As DNA, the CDR3 is TGCAGCGTTGAGGGCGGGCGGGGCCTTAGCACAGATACGCAGTATTTT. Translation: CSVEGGRGLSTDTQYF. This rearrangement joins TRBV29-1 to TRBJ2-3, with TRBD2 as a possible D gene (6 bases). The CDR3 sequence is 16 residues long. V lost 3 bases and J 0 bases, leaving 16 bases between the germline ends. Germline values: CDR1 SQVTM, CDR2 ANQGSEA.

This rearrangement joins TRBV19 to TRBJ1-1; no reliable D call. The CDR3 sequence is 13 residues long. Germline CDR1 is LNHDA and CDR2 is SQIVND (reference sequence). V gave up 5 bases and J gave up 1 base, with 8 bases separating them. The CDR3 bases are TGTGCCAGTAGTTTAACATGGAACACTGAAGCTTTCTTT. The encoded protein is CASSLTWNTEAFF.

J is TRBJ1-4 and V is TRBV10-3, with 7 nucleotides matching TRBD1. Unmatched junction bases numbered 10, after V lost 11 bases and J lost 4 bases. Germline values: CDR1 ENHRY, CDR2 SYGVKD. This CDR3 has 14 residues. DNA for the CDR3: TGTGCCTCCTCAGGGACAGCAGATAATGAAAAACTGTTTTTT. Its protein product is CASSGTADNEKLFF.

The rearrangement links TRBV15 to TRBJ1-1, with D perhaps TRBD1 (6 bases). The germline CDR1 and CDR2 sequences are LNHNV and YYDKDF (reference sequence). CDR3 length equals 13 residues. The germline V and J ends were trimmed by 9 bases and 1 base, with 12 bases remaining between them. This CDR3 reads CATRGQWNTEAFF. The CDR3 DNA sequence: TGTGCCACTCGCGGACAGTGGAACACTGAAGCTTTCTTT.

V usage is TRBV11-1 and J usage is TRBJ1-6; D might be TRBD1 (6 bases). Per germline, CDR1 SGHAT and CDR2 FQDESV (reference sequence). With 6 bases removed from V and 14 bases from J, the gap between germline ends came to 20 bases. The CDR3 length is 14 residues. The CDR3 coding sequence is TGTGCCAGCAGACCCGACGGCGTATCAGGGGCCCTCCACTTT. Amino acids: CASRPDGVSGALHF.

This sequence joins TRBV5-1 and TRBJ2-1, with 10 bases identical to TRBD1. Germline V gene lookup returns CDR1 SGHRS and CDR2 YFSETQ. Trimming at V came to 3 bases and at J to 3 bases, leaving 6 bases not matched to a gene. This CDR3 is built from 16 residues. CDR3 residues: CASSSRGTGVYNEQFF. The CDR3, as DNA: TGCGCCAGCAGCTCGAGGGGGACAGGGGTCTACAATGAGCAGTTCTTC.

The chain links TRBV7-9 to TRBJ1-1, with TRBD1 as a possible D gene (6 bases). Germline-derived CDR1 and CDR2 are SEHNR and FQNEAQ (reference sequence). The V and J ends lost 5 bases and 2 bases respectively, with 12 bases between them. The CDR3 length is 14 residues. The DNA for the CDR3 is TGTGCCAGCAGCCCGGGACACACCAACACTGAAGCTTTCTTT. Translated, it gives CASSPGHTNTEAFF.

This clone was counted a single time. J is TRBJ2-3 and V is TRBV11-2; perhaps TRBD2 as D (6 bases). The germline V gene encodes CDR1 SGHAT and CDR2 FQNNGV. The CDR3 contains 14 residues. V was pared by 7 bases and J by 6 bases, with 17 bases between. CDR3 amino acids: CASNLPGGRDTQYF. In nucleotides, the CDR3 is TGTGCCAGCAACCTCCCCGGGGGAAGGGATACGCAGTATTTT.

The V gene is TRBV5-6, the J gene TRBJ1-2, with 7 bases aligning to TRBD1. J lost 4 bases, V lost 4 bases, and 10 bases had no gene match. CDR3 length equals 15 residues. Germline CDR1 SGHDT, CDR2 YYEEEE. CDR3 nucleotide sequence: TGTGCCAGCAGCCCGACCCGACAGGGACGCTATGGCTACACCTTC. As protein: CASSPTRQGRYGYTF.

The CDR3: CASSQVVADEQYF. CDR3 DNA: TGCGCCAGCAGCCAAGTGGTGGCTGATGAGCAGTACTTC. V is TRBV4-3 and J is TRBJ2-7, with D uncertain. This CDR3 is 13 amino acids long. Germline V gene data show CDR1 as LGHNA and CDR2 as YSLEER. Between the trimmed V and J ends, which lost 1 base and 7 bases, there was a span of 11 bases.

The sample holds one count of this clone. The chain has TRBV18 and TRBJ2-5; D possibly corresponds to TRBD2 (5 bases). Germline V gene lookup returns CDR1 KGHSH and CDR2 LQKENI. The V gene lost 3 bases and the J gene lost 2 bases, with 7 bases spanning the gap. CDR3 length: 13 residues. The CDR3 sequence is CASSPDFQETQYF. CDR3 nucleotides: TGTGCCAGCTCACCGGACTTTCAAGAGACCCAGTACTTC.

The chain employs TRBV18 and TRBJ2-3; 10 positions agree with TRBD1. V was pared by 2 bases and J by 5 bases, with 1 base of the junction left unmatched. The CDR3 covers 14 residues. Germline CDR1 reads KGHSH; CDR2 reads LQKENI. The CDR3 bases are TGTGCCAGCTCACCAGACAGGGGGCGAGATACGCAGTATTTT. Translating gives CASSPDRGRDTQYF.